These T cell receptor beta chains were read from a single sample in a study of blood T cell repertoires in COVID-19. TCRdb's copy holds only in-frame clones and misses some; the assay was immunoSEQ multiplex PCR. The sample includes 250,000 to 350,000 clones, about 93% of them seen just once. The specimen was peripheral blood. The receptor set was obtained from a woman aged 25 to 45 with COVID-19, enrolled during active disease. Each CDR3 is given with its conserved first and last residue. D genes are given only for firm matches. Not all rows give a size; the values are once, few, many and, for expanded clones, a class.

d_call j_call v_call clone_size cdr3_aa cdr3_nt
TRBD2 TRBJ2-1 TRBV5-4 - CASSKPGLAGANNEQFF TGTGCCAGCAGCAAACCGGGACTAGCGGGAGCAAACAATGAGCAGTTCTTC
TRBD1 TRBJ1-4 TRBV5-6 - CASSIRTGFEKLFF TGTGCCAGCAGCATCAGGACAGGGTTCGAAAAACTGTTTTTT
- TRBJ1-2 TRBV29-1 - CSVEGASGYTF TGCAGCGTTGAGGGGGCTTCTGGCTACACCTTC
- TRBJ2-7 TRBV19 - CAPPGDSYEQYF TGTGCCCCCCCTGGTGACTCGTACGAGCAGTACTTC
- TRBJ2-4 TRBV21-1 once CASSKDRVFKKNIQYF TGTGCCAGCAGCAAGGACAGGGTCTTTAAAAAAAACATTCAGTACTTC
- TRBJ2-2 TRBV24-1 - CATSGATGLANTGELFF TGTGCCACCAGTGGTGCGACAGGACTAGCGAACACCGGGGAGCTGTTTTTT
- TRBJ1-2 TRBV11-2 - CASSSGGGYTF TGTGCCAGCAGCTCGGGAGGAGGCTACACCTTC
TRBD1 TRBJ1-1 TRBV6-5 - CASSDRAAFF TGTGCCAGCTCGGACAGGGCTGCTTTCTTT
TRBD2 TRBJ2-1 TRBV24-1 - CATSGTSGYSYNEQFF TGTGCCACCAGTGGTACTAGCGGTTATTCCTACAATGAGCAGTTCTTC
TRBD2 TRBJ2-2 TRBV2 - CATTLAGANTGELFF TGTGCCACCACACTAGCGGGAGCCAACACCGGGGAGCTGTTTTTT
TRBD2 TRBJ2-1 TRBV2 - CASGGVLLASSYNEQFF TGTGCCAGCGGGGGGGTCTTACTAGCCAGCTCCTACAATGAGCAGTTCTTC
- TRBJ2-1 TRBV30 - CAWSFLREQFF TGTGCCTGGAGTTTTTTGAGGGAGCAGTTCTTC
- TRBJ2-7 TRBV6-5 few CASSSPYEQYF TGTGCCAGCAGCTCCCCCTACGAGCAGTACTTC
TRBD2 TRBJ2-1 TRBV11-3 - CASSLGGTSNNEQFF TGTGCCAGCAGCTTAGGAGGGACTAGTAACAATGAGCAGTTCTTC
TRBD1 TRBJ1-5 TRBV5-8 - CASSLDIGGKSNQPQHF TGTGCCAGCAGCTTGGATATAGGGGGCAAGAGCAATCAGCCCCAGCATTTT
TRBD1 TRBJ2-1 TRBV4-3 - CASSRKTGFNSYNEQFF TGCGCCAGCAGCCGCAAGACAGGGTTTAACTCCTACAATGAGCAGTTCTTC
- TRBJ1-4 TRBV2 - CASSEAMEGKLFF TGTGCCAGCAGTGAAGCGATGGAGGGAAAACTGTTTTTT
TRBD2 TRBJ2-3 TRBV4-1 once CASSQDAVAGTDTQYF TGCGCCAGCAGCCAAGATGCGGTAGCGGGAACAGATACGCAGTATTTT
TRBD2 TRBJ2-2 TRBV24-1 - CATSDSGGENTGELFF TGTGCCACCAGTGATTCGGGGGGGGAGAACACCGGGGAGCTGTTTTTT
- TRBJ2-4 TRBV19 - CASSIVTAGKRSIQYF TGTGCCAGTAGTATAGTGACGGCAGGAAAAAGGTCCATTCAGTACTTC
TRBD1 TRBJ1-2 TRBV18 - CASTGGSYGYTF TGTGCCAGCACAGGGGGGAGCTATGGCTACACCTTC
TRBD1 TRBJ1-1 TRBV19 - CASSNEQGLEAFF TGTGCCAGTAGCAACGAACAGGGGCTTGAAGCTTTCTTT
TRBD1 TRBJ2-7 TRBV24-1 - CATSDSGTGHEQYF TGTGCCACCAGTGATTCTGGGACAGGTCACGAGCAGTACTTC
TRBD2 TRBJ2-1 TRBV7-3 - CASSLSLAVYNEQFF TGTGCCAGCAGCTTAAGTCTAGCGGTCTACAATGAGCAGTTCTTC
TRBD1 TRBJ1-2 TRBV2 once CASRGRTGNNYGYTF TGTGCCAGCAGGGGAAGGACAGGGAACAACTATGGCTACACCTTC
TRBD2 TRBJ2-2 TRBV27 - CASSLAAGRGSGELFF TGTGCCAGCAGTTTAGCGGCCGGGAGGGGATCCGGGGAGCTGTTTTTT
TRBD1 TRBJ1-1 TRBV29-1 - CSVARGQGGTEAFF TGCAGCGTTGCGCGGGGACAGGGCGGCACTGAAGCTTTCTTT
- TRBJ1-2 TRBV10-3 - CAISEFTGHGYTF TGTGCCATCAGTGAGTTTACAGGTCATGGCTACACCTTC
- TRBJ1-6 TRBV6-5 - CASSYSQGPMSSPLHF TGTGCCAGCAGTTACTCCCAGGGGCCCATGTCTTCACCCCTCCACTTT
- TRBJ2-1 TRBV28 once CASSLLFSSYNEQFF TGTGCCAGCAGTTTACTCTTTAGCTCCTACAATGAGCAGTTCTTC
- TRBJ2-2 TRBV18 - CASSPLAASGELFF TGTGCCAGCTCACCACTGGCGGCTAGCGGGGAGCTGTTTTTT
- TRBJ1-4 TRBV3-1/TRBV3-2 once CASSQDPGPEKLFF TGTGCCAGCAGCCAAGACCCTGGCCCCGAAAAACTGTTTTTT
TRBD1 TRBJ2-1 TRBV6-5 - CASSTHYRGGEQFF TGTGCCAGCAGCACCCACTACAGGGGTGGTGAGCAGTTCTTC
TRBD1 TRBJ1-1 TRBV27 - CASSPWTGPEAFF TGTGCCAGCAGTCCCTGGACAGGACCTGAAGCTTTCTTT
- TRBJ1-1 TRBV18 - CASSPMNTEAFF TGTGCCAGCTCACCCATGAACACTGAAGCTTTCTTT
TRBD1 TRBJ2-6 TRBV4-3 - CASSQGTGLANVLTF TGCGCCAGCAGCCAAGGGACAGGGCTTGCCAACGTCCTGACTTTC
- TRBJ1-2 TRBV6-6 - CASSRSDSIEYGYTF TGTGCCAGCAGCCGCAGCGACAGCATAGAGTATGGCTACACCTTC
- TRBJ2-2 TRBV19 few CASSLWDTETGELFF TGTGCCAGTAGTCTCTGGGACACTGAGACCGGGGAGCTGTTTTTT
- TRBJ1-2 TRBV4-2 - CASSQDAGGNYGYTF TGTGCCAGCAGCCAAGATGCGGGGGGAAACTATGGCTACACCTTC
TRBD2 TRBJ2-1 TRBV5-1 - CASSLGLAGPPNEQFF TGCGCCAGCAGCTTGGGACTAGCGGGGCCTCCCAATGAGCAGTTCTTC
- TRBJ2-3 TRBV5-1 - CASSLDSSTDTQYF TGCGCCAGCAGCTTGGACTCAAGCACAGATACGCAGTATTTT
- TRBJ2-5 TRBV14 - CASSQGPSEKTQYF TGTGCCAGCAGCCAAGGGCCCAGCGAAAAGACCCAGTACTTC
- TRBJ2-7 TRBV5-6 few CASSRNRGFEQYF TGTGCCAGCAGCAGGAACCGCGGGTTCGAGCAGTACTTC
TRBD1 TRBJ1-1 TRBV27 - CASSLTGAPNTEAFF TGTGCCAGCAGTTTGACAGGGGCCCCCAACACTGAAGCTTTCTTT
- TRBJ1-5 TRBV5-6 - CASSLGAGNQPQHF TGTGCCAGCAGCTTGGGAGCCGGCAATCAGCCCCAGCATTTT
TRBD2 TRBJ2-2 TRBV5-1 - CASSSTSGRGTGELFF TGCGCCAGCAGCTCCACTAGCGGCCGAGGGACCGGGGAGCTGTTTTTT
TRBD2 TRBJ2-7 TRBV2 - CASSEGGSGQVPYF TGTGCCAGCAGTGAAGGTGGTAGCGGGCAAGTCCCGTACTTC
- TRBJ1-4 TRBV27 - CASSSLPQGLDKLFF TGTGCCAGCAGTTCCCTACCACAGGGTCTAGACAAACTGTTTTTT
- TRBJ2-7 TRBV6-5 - CASRDYRYEQYF TGTGCCAGCAGGGACTACCGCTACGAGCAGTACTTC
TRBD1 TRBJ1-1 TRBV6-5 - CASSRGTEGTEAFF TGTGCCAGCAGCCGCGGGACAGAGGGCACTGAAGCTTTCTTT